The following is a T cell receptor beta chain sequence with its context. Its target is unknown. These data belong to a study of T cell repertoires in cytomegalovirus infection. Overall study: CMV epitopes used comprised recently identified HLA-C-restricted ones and well-studied HLA-B-restricted ones. CMV infection and matching HLA type were both indicated by public TCR beta signatures.

Each CDR3 protein is one row after TCRdb ran MiXCR on the reads. Of more than 20,000 distinct CDR3 sequences detected, 20% to 25% appear once; the ten largest clones hold 91%. Study results and limitations: Summed public TCR beta family frequency identified CMV carriers bearing the relevant HLA. HLA-C-restricted CMV-specific TCR beta clonotypes were dominant in the ex vivo response.

Germline V CDR1 and CDR2: SEHNR, FQNEAQ (reference sequence). Trimming took 0 bases from V and 4 from J, leaving 3 bases between them. This CDR3 is built from 12 residues. The sample was CD8+ T cells from cultured PBMCs, taken from culture after CMV antigen stimulation. The receptor's source is a human donor in good health (CMV status not recorded). Some clones in this sample may be carry-over from other donors' samples. V and J are TRBV7-9 and TRBJ1-1; D remains ambiguous. The CDR3: CASSLAGTEAFF. For the CDR3, the DNA is TGTGCCAGCAGCTTAGCGGGCACTGAAGCTTTCTTT.